Shown below are 2 T cell receptor beta chains from a single sample sequenced in a study of technical replicates of blood from a handful of donors. Assay used: immunoSEQ multiplex PCR; TCRdb lists only in-frame clones, some missing. Of approximately 13,000 clones in the sample, 80% to 90% were seen once. Sequenced input: PBMCs. All receptors come from a human donor in good health.

J is TRBJ2-3 and V is TRBV10-2; no clear D. Germline CDR1 is WSHSY and CDR2 is SAAADI. With 6 bases removed from V and 6 bases from J, the gap between germline ends came to 7 bases. This CDR3 region has 11 residues. The CDR3 region has the DNA TGCGCCAGCAGCCCCGTGGATACGCAGTATTTT. Its protein product is CASSPVDTQYF.

The chain has TRBV5-1 and TRBJ2-5, with TRBD2 identical over 7 bases. The CDR3 runs to 14 residues. V lost 1 base and J lost 1; bases outside the gene matches: 1. CDR1 is SGHRS and CDR2 is YFSETQ in the germline V gene. CDR3 nucleotides: TGCGCCAGCAGCTTGAGCGGGGCCCAAGAGACCCAGTACTTC. Encoded protein: CASSLSGAQETQYF. Full variable domain (outside the CDR3, taken from reference TRBV5-1 and TRBJ2-5): KAGVTQTPRYLIKTRGQQVTLSCSPISGHRSVSWYQQTPGQGLQFLFEYFSETQRNKGNFPGRFSGRQFSNSRSEMNVSTLELGDSALYLCASSLSGAQETQYFGPGTRLLVL.